Presented here are 17 T cell receptor beta chains from one specimen sequenced in a study of CD8 T cells in ankylosing spondylitis. In TCRdb, the 5' RACE reads were re-called with MiXCR into one record per CDR3 protein. The profile shows about 100,000 distinct CDR3 sequences, 8.8% of them singletons. Sequenced input: blood, either unsorted or a sorted T cell fraction (not recorded which). The source is a male donor with ankylosing spondylitis or in good health (not recorded which).

In its sample, this clonotype was seen many times. The chain couples TRBV3-1 to TRBJ2-2; TRBD1 might be the D (5 bases). This CDR3 has 16 residues. CDR1 and CDR2 from the germline V gene are LGHDT and YNNKEL (reference sequence). V was trimmed by 4 bases and J by 6 bases, leaving 18 bases between them. CDR3 in DNA: TGTGCCAGCAGCCCCAAGAGGCAGGGAATCGCCGGGGAGCTGTTTTTT. Translated: CASSPKRQGIAGELFF.

This clonotype appeared many times. The chain carries TRBV10-3 and TRBJ2-7; the match to TRBD1 covers 11 bases. The CDR3 totals 16 residues. CDR1 ENHRY and CDR2 SYGVKD come from the germline V gene. V lost 4 bases to trimming and J lost 0 bases; unmatched junction nucleotides: 5. The CDR3 coding sequence is TGTGCCATCAGTGGGACAGGGGGCCAGAGCTCCTACGAGCAGTACTTC. This codes for CAISGTGGQSSYEQYF.

This clonotype was picked up many times. DNA for the CDR3: TGCGCCAGCAGCTTGTCGGGGACAGGGCGGGACGAAAAACTGTTTTTT. The encoded protein is CASSLSGTGRDEKLFF. V gene TRBV5-1 combines with J gene TRBJ1-4; 9 bases match TRBD1. Germline CDR1 SGHRS, CDR2 YFSETQ. The V segment lost 1 base and the J segment 8 bases; nucleotides outside the gene matches: 9. The CDR3 length is 16 residues.

This clonotype has just a few counts. The gene calls are TRBV18 and TRBJ2-7; the D is unclear. Looked up from germline, CDR1 is KGHSH and CDR2 is LQKENI. This CDR3 comprises 14 residues. V lost 2 bases and J 2 bases, leaving 10 bases between the germline ends. This CDR3 reads CASSPIGLPYEQYF. CDR3 nucleotide sequence: TGTGCCAGCTCACCAATCGGCCTCCCCTACGAGCAGTACTTC. The full variable domain, with the rest looked up from reference TRBV18 and TRBJ2-7, is NAGVMQNPRHLVRRRGQEARLRCSPMKGHSHVYWYRQLPEEGLKFMVYLQKENIIDESGMPKERFSAEFPKEGPSILRIQQVVRGDSAAYFCASSPIGLPYEQYFGPGTRLTVT.

This clonotype was seen ten or more times. The V and J genes are TRBV20-1 and TRBJ1-1; 9 bases agree with TRBD1. V was pared by 4 bases and J by 6 bases, with 9 bases of the junction left unmatched. This CDR3 contains 14 residues. Germline V gene data show CDR1 as DFQATT and CDR2 as SNEGSKA (reference sequence). CDR3: CSATTGGVYAEAFF. The DNA for the CDR3 is TGCAGTGCTACCACAGGGGGCGTTTACGCTGAAGCTTTCTTT.

At least ten counts were recorded for this clonotype. The V and J genes are TRBV4-1 and TRBJ2-7; D gene ambiguous. Germline V gene data show CDR1 as MGHRA and CDR2 as YSYEKL. This CDR3 is 14 amino acids long. V gave up 1 base and J gave up 2 bases, with 9 bases separating them. The CDR3: CASSQAPGTYEQYF. For the CDR3, the DNA is TGCGCCAGCAGCCAAGCCCCAGGAACCTACGAGCAGTACTTC.

This clonotype was detected many times. The chain combines TRBV7-2 with TRBJ2-5, with D maybe TRBD2 (6 bases). Germline V gene lookup returns CDR1 SGHTA and CDR2 FQGNSA. This CDR3 has 13 amino acids. Trimming removed 7 bases from V and 2 bases from J, with 11 bases in between. CDR3 in amino acids: CASTPGRQETQYF. As DNA, the CDR3 is TGTGCCAGCACACCGGGGAGGCAAGAGACCCAGTACTTC.

This clonotype was counted many times. The genes are TRBV30 and TRBJ2-1; no clear D. Germline V gene lookup returns CDR1 GTSNPN and CDR2 SVGIG (reference sequence). V gave up 5 bases and J gave up 9 bases, with 14 bases separating them. The CDR3 is 12 residues long. For the CDR3, the DNA is TGTGCCTGGGAGGCCAGGTACGGTGAGCAGTTCTTC. Translation gives CAWEARYGEQFF.

This clonotype was counted ten times or more. This chain connects TRBV28 to TRBJ1-1; 8 nucleotides agree with TRBD1. CDR3 length: 16 residues. Germline V CDR1 and CDR2: MDHEN, SYDVKM. V dropped 6 bases and J dropped 4; count of bases not matched to a gene: 13. The CDR3 reads CASRSMTGAGGTEAFF. CDR3 nucleotides: TGTGCCAGCAGAAGCATGACAGGGGCGGGGGGCACTGAAGCTTTCTTT.

This clonotype was detected many times. The chain carries TRBV19 and TRBJ1-5; TRBD1 might be the D (6 bases). Germline-derived CDR1 and CDR2 are LNHDA and SQIVND (reference sequence). V gave up 8 bases and J gave up 6 bases, with 14 bases separating them. The CDR3 consists of 13 residues. CDR3: CASCVGGIQPQHF. CDR3 bases: TGTGCCAGTTGTGTAGGGGGAATTCAGCCCCAGCATTTT. The full variable domain, completed using reference TRBV19 and TRBJ1-5, is DGGITQSPKYLFRKEGQNVTLSCEQNLNHDAMYWYRQDPGQGLRLIYYSQIVNDFQKGDIAEGYSVSREKKESFPLTVTSAQKNPTAFYLCASCVGGIQPQHFGDGTRLSIL.

This clonotype was seen repeatedly, ten times or more. The rearrangement links TRBV7-4 to TRBJ2-5; D not certain. CDR1 is SGHVT, CDR2 SQSDAQ, per germline. V was pared by 2 bases and J by 0 bases, with 7 bases between. The CDR3 extends over 14 amino acids. The CDR3 nucleotides are TGTGCCAGCAGCTTATCCTCCAACCAAGAGACCCAGTACTTC. Protein: CASSLSSNQETQYF.

This clonotype was seen repeatedly, ten times or more. The chain combines TRBV4-1 with TRBJ2-7, with D possibly matching TRBD1 (6 bases). This CDR3 comprises 14 residues. Germline V gene data show CDR1 as MGHRA and CDR2 as YSYEKL. V shed 5 bases and J shed 6 bases, with 17 bases lying between them. The CDR3 nucleotides are TGCGCCAGCAGCTTGGGACAAGGCTCCCTCGAGCAGTACTTC. Protein: CASSLGQGSLEQYF.

Many counts were recorded for this clonotype. This chain connects TRBV7-2 to TRBJ1-2; 7 positions match TRBD1. V gave up 5 bases and J gave up 7 bases; unmatched junction bases: 7. This CDR3 has 13 residues. CDR1 and CDR2 (germline): SGHTA, FQGNSA. CDR3 residues: CASSQDRDSGYTF. The DNA for the CDR3 is TGTGCCAGCAGCCAAGACAGGGATAGTGGCTACACCTTC.

This clonotype was seen at least ten times. The V gene is TRBV5-1, the J gene TRBJ1-4; D is perhaps TRBD1 (6 bases). V shed 5 bases and J shed 8 bases, with 16 bases lying between them. The CDR3 is 14 amino acids. Germline V gene lookup returns CDR1 SGHRS and CDR2 YFSETQ. CDR3 in amino acids: CASSSGTWSEKLFF. CDR3 sequence (DNA): TGCGCCAGCAGTTCGGGGACATGGAGCGAAAAACTGTTTTTT.

In its sample, this clonotype was seen many times. The chain recombines TRBV14 with TRBJ2-5; D is possibly TRBD1 or TRBD2 (5 bases each). V lost 0 bases to trimming and J lost 5 bases, with 13 bases between them. The CDR3 length is 15 residues. Per the germline V gene, CDR1 is SGHDN and CDR2 is FVKESK. The CDR3 loop reads CASSQDGVGRETQYF. The CDR3 DNA reads as TGTGCCAGCAGCCAAGATGGCGTGGGACGGGAGACCCAGTACTTC.

This clonotype was seen many times. The rearrangement joins TRBV12-3 or TRBV12-4 to TRBJ2-6, with 9 positions matching TRBD1. V shed 1 base and J 2 bases; nucleotides not matched to a gene: 3. The CDR3 contains 17 residues. Here the CDR3 DNA reads TGTGCCAGCAGTTTAGAGGGACAGGGTGCTGGGGCCAACGTCCTGACTTTC. Amino acids: CASSLEGQGAGANVLTF.

This clonotype was observed many times. This chain connects TRBV29-1 to TRBJ1-5; D might be TRBD1 (5 bases). This CDR3 is 13 amino acids long. V was shortened by 4 bases and J by 1 base, with 8 bases between the two germline ends. Germline assignment: CDR1 SQVTM and CDR2 ANQGSEA. The DNA for the CDR3 is TGCAGCGTTGGGGACGGGAGCAATCAGCCCCAGCATTTT. Translating gives CSVGDGSNQPQHF. The full variable domain, its missing parts supplied by reference TRBV29-1 and TRBJ1-5, is SAVISQKPSRDICQRGTSLTIQCQVDSQVTMMFWYRQQPGQSLTLIATANQGSEATYESGFVIDKFPISRPNLTFSTLTVSNMSPEDSSIYLCSVGDGSNQPQHFGDGTRLSIL.